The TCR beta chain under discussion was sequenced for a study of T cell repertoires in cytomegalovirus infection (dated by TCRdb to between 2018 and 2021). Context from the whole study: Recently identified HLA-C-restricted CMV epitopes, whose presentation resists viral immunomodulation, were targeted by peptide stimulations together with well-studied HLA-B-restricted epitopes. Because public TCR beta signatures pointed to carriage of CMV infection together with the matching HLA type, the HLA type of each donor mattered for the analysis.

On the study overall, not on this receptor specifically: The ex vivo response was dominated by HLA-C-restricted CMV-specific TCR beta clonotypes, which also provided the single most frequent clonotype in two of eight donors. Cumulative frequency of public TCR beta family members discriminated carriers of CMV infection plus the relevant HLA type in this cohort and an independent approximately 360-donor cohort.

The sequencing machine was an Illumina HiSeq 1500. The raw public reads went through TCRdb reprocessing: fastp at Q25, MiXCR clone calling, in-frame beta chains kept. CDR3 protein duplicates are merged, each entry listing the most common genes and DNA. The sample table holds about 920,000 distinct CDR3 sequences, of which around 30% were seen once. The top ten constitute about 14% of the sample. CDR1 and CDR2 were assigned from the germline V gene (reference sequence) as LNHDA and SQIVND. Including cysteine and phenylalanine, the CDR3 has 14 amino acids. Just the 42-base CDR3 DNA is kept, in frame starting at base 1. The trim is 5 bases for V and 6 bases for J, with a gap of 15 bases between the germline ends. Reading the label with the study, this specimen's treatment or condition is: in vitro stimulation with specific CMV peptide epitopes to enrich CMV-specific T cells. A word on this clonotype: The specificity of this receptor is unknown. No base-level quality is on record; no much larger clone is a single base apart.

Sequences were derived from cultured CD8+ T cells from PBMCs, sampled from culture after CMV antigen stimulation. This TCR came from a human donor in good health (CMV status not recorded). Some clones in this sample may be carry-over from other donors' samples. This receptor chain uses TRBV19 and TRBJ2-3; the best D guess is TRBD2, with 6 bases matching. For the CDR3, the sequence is CASSLILAVDTQYF. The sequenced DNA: TGTGCCAGTAGTCTCATTTTAGCGGTGGATACGCAGTATTTT.